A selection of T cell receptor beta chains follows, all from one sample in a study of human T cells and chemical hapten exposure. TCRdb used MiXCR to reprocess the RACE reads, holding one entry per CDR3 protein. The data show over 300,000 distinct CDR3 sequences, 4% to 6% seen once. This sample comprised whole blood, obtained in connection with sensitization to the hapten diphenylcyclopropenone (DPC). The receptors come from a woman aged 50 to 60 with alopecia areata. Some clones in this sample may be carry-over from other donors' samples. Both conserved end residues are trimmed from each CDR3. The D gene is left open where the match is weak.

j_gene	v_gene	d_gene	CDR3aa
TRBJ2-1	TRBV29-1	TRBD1	SLLGQGGSYNEQF
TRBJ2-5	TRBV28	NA	ASSRPATQETQY
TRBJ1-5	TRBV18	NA	ASSPRANSNQPQH
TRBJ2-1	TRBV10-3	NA	AIRDNSYNEQF
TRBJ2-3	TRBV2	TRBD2	ASRTPGLAGPDAQY
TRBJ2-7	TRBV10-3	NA	AISEGSEQY
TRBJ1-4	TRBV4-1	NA	ASSQTPSNEKLF
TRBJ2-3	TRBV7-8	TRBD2	ASSSRLAGGYSTDTQY
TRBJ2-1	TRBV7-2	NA	ASSLMLGGPSLQYEQF
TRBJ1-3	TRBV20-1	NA	SARGVVRGPGNTIY
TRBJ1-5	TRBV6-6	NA	ASNRARGAANQPQH
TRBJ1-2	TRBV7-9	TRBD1	ASKRSGTGGYYGYT
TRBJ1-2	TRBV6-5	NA	ASSYSRDKNYGYT
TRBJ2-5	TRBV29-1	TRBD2	SVGLTSGRSETQY
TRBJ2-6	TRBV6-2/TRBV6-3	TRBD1	ASRIELGQGPSGANVLT
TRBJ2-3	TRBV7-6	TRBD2	ASSLEGLAGMDTQY
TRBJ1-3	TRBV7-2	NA	ASSTSGGKGNTIY
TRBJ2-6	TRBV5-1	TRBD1	ASSLGQPVPSGANVLT
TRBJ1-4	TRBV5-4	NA	ASSLAGAANEKLF
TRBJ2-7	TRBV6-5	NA	ASTVAGSYEQY
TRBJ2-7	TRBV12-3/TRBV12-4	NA	ASSRPPLLGEQY
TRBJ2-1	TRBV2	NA	ASNTPRQERNEQF
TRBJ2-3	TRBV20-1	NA	SARDPVGVNTQY
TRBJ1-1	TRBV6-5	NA	ASSYSLFGTIEAF
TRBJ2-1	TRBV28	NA	ATGVNEQF
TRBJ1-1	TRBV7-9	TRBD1	ASSKGTVEAF
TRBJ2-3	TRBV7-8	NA	ASSLGDSASTDTQY
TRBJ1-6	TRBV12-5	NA	ASGLDPNSPLH
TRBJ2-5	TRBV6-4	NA	ASSAPGTGTQY
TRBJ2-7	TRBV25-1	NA	ASSEWGNSYEQY
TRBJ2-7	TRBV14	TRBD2	ASSQRLAGGEQY
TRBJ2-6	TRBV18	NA	ASSPEVRGAGANVLT
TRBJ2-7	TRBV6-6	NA	ASSYPGTVSYEQY
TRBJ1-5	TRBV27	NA	ASILLRREQPQH
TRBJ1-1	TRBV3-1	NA	ASSQDGRPTEAF
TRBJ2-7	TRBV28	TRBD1	ASSWGQSHEQY
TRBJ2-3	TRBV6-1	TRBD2	ASSRVAGRVDTQY
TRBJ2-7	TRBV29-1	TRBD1	SVSRDRDFYEQY
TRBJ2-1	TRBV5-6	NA	ASSLSHSGQF
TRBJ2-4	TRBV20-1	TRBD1	SAQDREAKNIQY
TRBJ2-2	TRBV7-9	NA	ASSLTGLAGELF
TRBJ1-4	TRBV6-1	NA	AASFLLINEKLF
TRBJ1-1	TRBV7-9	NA	ASSSDKRNTEAF
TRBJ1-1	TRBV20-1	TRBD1	SARTGDSKAF
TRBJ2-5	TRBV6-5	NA	ASSGTVLGGQY
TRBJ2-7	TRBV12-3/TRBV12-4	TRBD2	ASSPRTSGGAV
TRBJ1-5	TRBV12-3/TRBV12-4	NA	ASSPTGSGNQPQH
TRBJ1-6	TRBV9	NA	ASSEQFYNSPLH
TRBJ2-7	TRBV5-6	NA	ASRFHQDEQY
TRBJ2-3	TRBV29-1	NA	SVVEGTDTQY
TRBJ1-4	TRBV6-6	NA	ASSYVPRGTNEKLF
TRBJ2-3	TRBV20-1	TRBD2	SARLAGRTDTQY
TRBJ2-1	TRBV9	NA	ASSARGEGPYNEQF